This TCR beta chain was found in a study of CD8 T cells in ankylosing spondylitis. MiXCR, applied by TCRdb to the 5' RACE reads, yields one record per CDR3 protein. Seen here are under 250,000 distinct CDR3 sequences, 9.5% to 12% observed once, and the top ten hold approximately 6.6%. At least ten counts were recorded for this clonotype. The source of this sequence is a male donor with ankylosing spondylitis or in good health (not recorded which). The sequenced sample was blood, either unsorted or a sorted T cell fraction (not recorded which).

Here the CDR3 reads CSARDQAGQPYEQYF. The CDR3 nucleotides read TGCAGTGCTAGAGATCAAGCGGGACAACCCTACGAGCAGTACTTC. V and J are TRBV20-1 and TRBJ2-7; tentative D call: TRBD2 (7 bases). Deletions cut 0 bases from V and 2 bases from J, with 14 bases between. The CDR3 runs 15 residues. The V gene's germline CDR1 is DFQATT and CDR2 SNEGSKA (reference sequence).